Below are 31 T cell receptor beta chains sequenced from a single sample in a study of blood T cell repertoires in COVID-19. Profiled with immunoSEQ multiplex PCR; TCRdb holds only in-frame clones, not every one. The sample yields 150,000 or so clones, around 85% seen once. Sequencing used peripheral blood. Receptor source: a man between 60 and 75 years old who had recovered from COVID-19.

The chain has TRBV3-1 (or the pseudogene TRBV3-2) and TRBJ1-6; 7 bases are shared with TRBD1. Germline V CDR1 and CDR2: LGHDT, YNNKEL (reference sequence). V shed 3 bases, J shed 5 bases, and the junction held 1 base outside the gene matches. The CDR3 is 14 amino acids. The chain's CDR3 is CASSQDRNNSPLHF. CDR3 coding DNA: TGTGCCAGCAGCCAGGACAGGAATAATTCACCCCTCCACTTT.

The chain uses TRBV7-9 and TRBJ1-2; TRBD1 matches at 7 bases. Unmatched junction bases numbered 8, after V lost 5 bases and J lost 2 bases. This CDR3 is built from 15 residues. Germline V gene data show CDR1 as SEHNR and CDR2 as FQNEAQ (reference sequence). The CDR3 loop is CASSPSTGANYGYTF. DNA for the CDR3: TGTGCCAGCAGCCCGAGCACAGGGGCAAACTATGGCTACACCTTC.

The rearrangement links TRBV27 to TRBJ2-1; TRBD1 agrees at 8 bases. V lost 10 bases to trimming and J lost 3 bases; unmatched junction nucleotides: 8. The length of the CDR3 is 14 residues. Germline loops: CDR1 MNHEY, CDR2 SMNVEV (reference sequence). CDR3 region: CATSGTGGYNEQFF. CDR3 nucleotide sequence: TGTGCCACCTCCGGGACAGGTGGCTACAATGAGCAGTTCTTC.

This chain joins TRBV18 and TRBJ2-2; no definite D call. Germline V gene data show CDR1 as KGHSH and CDR2 as LQKENI. Trimming stripped 5 bases from V and 9 bases from J, with 10 bases between. CDR3 size: 12 residues. CDR3 in amino acids: CASSNANRELFF. CDR3 nucleotide sequence: TGTGCCAGCTCAAACGCTAACCGGGAGCTGTTTTTT.

This chain links TRBV21-1 with TRBJ2-7; TRBD1 was called by the table and not checked on the DNA. TRBV21-1 has pseudogene status. The CDR3 runs to 17 residues. The CDR3 coding sequence is TGTGCCAGCAGCAAAGGCCCTCGACAGGGGAAACTCTACGAGCAGTACTTC. Protein product: CASSKGPRQGKLYEQYF.

The chain couples TRBV24-1 to TRBJ2-7; TRBD2 is a possible D gene (5 bases). V dropped 1 base and J dropped 4 bases, with 16 bases sitting between them. CDR1 and CDR2 (germline): KGHDR, SFDVKD. CDR3 length equals 16 residues. This CDR3 reads CATSDLAKVLDYEQYF. For the CDR3, the DNA is TGTGCCACCAGTGATTTAGCCAAGGTACTAGATTACGAGCAGTACTTC.

The rearrangement joins TRBV30 to TRBJ2-7, with 10 bases matching TRBD2. CDR3 length equals 15 residues. J lost 0 bases, V lost 3 bases, and 5 bases had no gene match. Looked up from germline, CDR1 is GTSNPN and CDR2 is SVGIG (reference sequence). The CDR3 spells CAWRGIAGGSYEQYF. For the CDR3, the DNA is TGTGCCTGGAGAGGAATAGCGGGGGGCTCCTACGAGCAGTACTTC.

The J gene is TRBJ2-3, the V gene TRBV5-1; D not resolved. Germline V gene lookup returns CDR1 SGHRS and CDR2 YFSETQ. The CDR3 totals 15 residues. Trimming took 1 base from V and 2 from J, leaving 11 bases between them. The chain's CDR3 is CASSLLTGHTDTQYF. CDR3 DNA sequence: TGCGCCAGCAGCTTGCTCACTGGGCACACAGATACGCAGTATTTT.

J is TRBJ2-7 and V is TRBV10-3, with TRBD1 identical over 10 bases. J was trimmed by 5 bases and V by 10 bases; bases with no gene match: 8. This CDR3 region has 13 residues. Germline-derived CDR1 and CDR2 are ENHRY and SYGVKD. The CDR3 here is CATDGTGADEQYF. CDR3 nucleotide sequence: TGTGCCACCGACGGGACAGGGGCTGACGAGCAGTACTTC.

The rearrangement joins TRBV24-1 to TRBJ2-3; the match to TRBD1 covers 8 bases. Germline V CDR1 and CDR2: KGHDR, SFDVKD. J lost 1 base, V lost 9 bases, and 8 bases had no gene match. This CDR3 region has 15 residues. The CDR3 DNA is TGTGCCACCGCGACAAGGGACAGGCGCACAGATACGCAGTATTTT. Translating gives CATATRDRRTDTQYF.

This rearrangement joins TRBV6-6 to TRBJ1-1, with no clear D. V was clipped by 4 bases and J by 3 bases, with 12 bases between them. CDR3 length: 14 residues. The V gene's germline CDR1 is MNHNY and CDR2 SVGAGI (reference sequence). CDR3 residues: CASSSEGLDTEAFF. For the CDR3, the DNA is TGTGCCAGCAGTTCCGAGGGTCTCGACACTGAAGCTTTCTTT.

This rearrangement joins TRBV18 to TRBJ2-5, with D possibly TRBD1 on 6 matching bases. The CDR3 is made up of 17 amino acids. The germline CDR1 and CDR2 sequences are KGHSH and LQKENI. V was trimmed by 6 bases and J by 0 bases, leaving 20 bases between them. CDR3 nucleotide sequence: TGTGCCAGCTCCCGCCCGCCCCGCAGGGGCTACCAAGAGACCCAGTACTTC. It yields the protein CASSRPPRRGYQETQYF.

This sequence joins TRBV11-3 and TRBJ2-3, with D tentatively TRBD2 (5 bases). CDR3 length equals 13 residues. CDR1 and CDR2 (germline): SGHNT, YENEEA. V lost 5 bases to trimming and J lost 2 bases, with 8 bases between them. The CDR3 DNA sequence: TGTGCCAGCAGCCAGGACTTCACAGATACGCAGTATTTT. Amino acid sequence: CASSQDFTDTQYF.

The chain uses TRBV7-2 and TRBJ1-1; D gene uncertain. The CDR3 covers 13 residues. Germline CDR1 and CDR2: SGHTA and FQGNSA. The V end lost 0 bases, the J end lost 7 bases, and 9 bases lay between the germline ends. For the CDR3, the DNA is TGTGCCAGCAGCTTAGCTCGGCAGGATGAAGCTTTCTTT. It specifies CASSLARQDEAFF.

This chain joins TRBV6-6 and TRBJ1-6, with D perhaps matching TRBD1 (5 bases). Deletions cut 5 bases from V and 7 bases from J, with 18 bases between. The CDR3 is made up of 16 amino acids. Germline V gene data show CDR1 as MNHNY and CDR2 as SVGAGI (reference sequence). CDR3 nucleotide sequence: TGTGCCAGCAGTCCGCCCGCGGCAGGGAGGAATTCACCCCTCCACTTT. It translates to CASSPPAAGRNSPLHF.

This sequence joins TRBV18 and TRBJ1-4; D is ambiguous. This CDR3 comprises 16 residues. Germline V lookup: CDR1 KGHSH, CDR2 LQKENI. Between the trimmed V and J ends, which lost 3 bases and 2 bases, there was a span of 13 bases. The CDR3 coding sequence is TGTGCCAGCTCACCCAACACCCGAGGGACTAATGAAAAACTGTTTTTT. Its translation is CASSPNTRGTNEKLFF. The variable domain in full, with the rest retrieved from reference TRBV18 and TRBJ1-4, is NAGVMQNPRHLVRRRGQEARLRCSPMKGHSHVYWYRQLPEEGLKFMVYLQKENIIDESGMPKERFSAEFPKEGPSILRIQQVVRGDSAAYFCASSPNTRGTNEKLFFGSGTQLSVL.

The chain carries TRBV5-4 and TRBJ1-2, with TRBD1 identical over 7 bases. V lost 8 bases to trimming and J lost 2 bases; unmatched junction nucleotides: 9. The germline V gene has CDR1 SGHNT and CDR2 YYREEE (reference sequence). The CDR3 extends over 14 amino acids. In nucleotides, the CDR3 is TGTGCCAGGACAGGGCTGATTTCCAACTATGGCTACACCTTC. Its protein product is CARTGLISNYGYTF.

The chain recombines TRBV19 with TRBJ1-4; 7 bases match TRBD1. Germline V gene lookup returns CDR1 LNHDA and CDR2 SQIVND (reference sequence). The CDR3 is 17 amino acids. V gave up 5 bases and J gave up 10 bases; unmatched junction bases: 19. The CDR3 nucleotides are TGTGCCAGTAGTGAGGGGGACAGTCTCACCACCGGTGGAAAACTGTTTTTT. This gives the protein CASSEGDSLTTGGKLFF.

The V and J genes are TRBV6-2 or TRBV6-3 and TRBJ1-2; the D is unclear. This CDR3 contains 13 residues. Looked up from germline, CDR1 is MNHEY and CDR2 is SVGEGT. V shed 0 bases and J shed 8 bases, with 10 bases lying between them. DNA of the CDR3: TGTGCCAGCAGTTACTCGATAAGCAACGGCTACACCTTC. This gives the protein CASSYSISNGYTF.

This chain joins TRBV11-2 and TRBJ1-3, with 9 bases identical to TRBD1. V was pared by 7 bases and J by 3 bases, with 10 bases of the junction left unmatched. The V gene's germline CDR1 is SGHAT and CDR2 FQNNGV. The CDR3 is 16 residues long. The CDR3 sequence is CASTRTGVDLGNTIYF. The CDR3 nucleotides read TGTGCCAGCACAAGGACAGGGGTTGATCTTGGAAACACCATATATTTT.

Written as DNA, the CDR3 is TGCGCCAGCAGCTTGGAGTCTAGCCTCTCCTACGAGCAGTACTTC. Residues: CASSLESSLSYEQYF. V and J are TRBV5-1 and TRBJ2-7; perhaps TRBD2 as D (5 bases). Germline V lookup: CDR1 SGHRS, CDR2 YFSETQ. The CDR3 has 15 residues. V was clipped by 0 bases and J by 0 bases, with 10 bases between them.

This sequence joins TRBV5-4 and TRBJ2-7; 14 positions match TRBD2. The CDR3 sequence is 17 residues long. The ends lost 4 bases at V and 4 bases at J; junction bases unmatched: 10. Germline V gives CDR1 SGHNT, CDR2 YYREEE (reference sequence). The CDR3 here is CASSQGWTSGGKYEQYF. The CDR3 bases are TGTGCCAGCAGCCAGGGGTGGACTAGCGGGGGGAAGTACGAGCAGTACTTC.

V usage is TRBV13 and J usage is TRBJ2-7, with TRBD1 matching over 8 bases. The CDR3 runs 14 residues. V was clipped by 2 bases and J by 6 bases; unmatched bases: 6. Germline values: CDR1 PRHDT, CDR2 FYEKMQ (reference sequence). This CDR3 is CASSLRTGMREQYF. CDR3 DNA sequence: TGTGCCAGCAGCTTACGGACAGGGATGCGCGAGCAGTACTTC.

CDR3 DNA sequence: TGTGCCAGCGCACAGGGAGCGGGGCTTGACGAGGGCTATGGCTACACCTTC. Translated, it gives CASAQGAGLDEGYGYTF. The chain joins TRBV18 to TRBJ1-2, with D possibly TRBD1 on 6 matching bases. V lost 8 bases, J lost 4 bases, and 26 bases lay in between. The CDR3 extends over 17 amino acids. The germline gives CDR1 KGHSH, CDR2 LQKENI.

The chain uses TRBV29-1 and TRBJ2-1, with D possibly being TRBD2 (5 bases). Trimming pared 5 bases from V and 3 bases from J, leaving 11 bases between. The CDR3 is 13 amino acids. From germline, CDR1 is SQVTM and CDR2 ANQGSEA. CDR3 loop: CSVLEDFYNEQFF. The CDR3, as DNA: TGCAGCGTTCTCGAGGACTTCTACAATGAGCAGTTCTTC.

The rearrangement uses TRBV11-2 and TRBJ1-2; D unclear. The CDR3 has 12 residues. Germline loops: CDR1 SGHAT, CDR2 FQNNGV. Trimming removed 5 bases from V and 5 bases from J, with 9 bases in between. The CDR3 DNA follows: TGTGCCAGCAGCGATACGGGTTATGGCTACACCTTC. The encoded protein is CASSDTGYGYTF.

This chain links TRBV19 with TRBJ1-3, with a possible D match to TRBD1 (6 bases). From germline, CDR1 is LNHDA and CDR2 SQIVND (reference sequence). The CDR3 extends over 16 amino acids. V lost 5 bases and J lost 2, with 16 bases in between. In DNA form, the CDR3 reads TGTGCCAGTAGTCTGCAGGGACAATCCACTGGAAACACCATATATTTT. It translates to CASSLQGQSTGNTIYF.

The rearrangement uses TRBV27 and TRBJ2-7; D perhaps matches TRBD2 (7 bases). V shed 3 bases and J shed 3 bases, with 12 bases lying between them. The CDR3 is 14 amino acids. Germline V gives CDR1 MNHEY, CDR2 SMNVEV (reference sequence). The DNA for the CDR3 is TGTGCCAGCAGTTTCGCAGGGGAGGGCTACGAGCAGTACTTC. The encoded protein is CASSFAGEGYEQYF.

The V and J genes are TRBV30 and TRBJ1-1; no reliable D call. CDR1 and CDR2 from the germline V gene are GTSNPN and SVGIG (reference sequence). This CDR3 has 13 residues. Trimming shortened V by 0 bases and J by 1 base, and 6 bases separated the two germline ends. CDR3 in amino acids: CAWSVLTNTEAFF. Here the CDR3 DNA reads TGTGCCTGGAGTGTTCTAACGAACACTGAAGCTTTCTTT.

The chain carries TRBV5-8 and TRBJ2-6, with D possibly being TRBD1 (6 bases). Between the trimmed V and J ends, which lost 4 bases and 2 bases, there was a span of 10 bases. This CDR3 has 15 residues. The germline V gene encodes CDR1 SGHTS and CDR2 YDEGEE. The CDR3 protein is CASSQDRTGANVLTF. The DNA of the CDR3 is TGTGCCAGCAGCCAAGACAGGACTGGGGCCAACGTCCTGACTTTC.

This sequence joins TRBV18 and TRBJ2-1; tentative D call: TRBD2 (6 bases). The germline gives CDR1 KGHSH, CDR2 LQKENI. The ends were cut back, 3 bases at V and 6 bases at J, with 12 bases in the middle. This CDR3 has 14 amino acids. The CDR3 nucleotides read TGTGCCAGCTCACCTCAAGCCGGGAGCAATGAGCAGTTCTTC. It translates to CASSPQAGSNEQFF.